The rows below give T cell receptor beta chains drawn from one sample of a study of shared clonotypes between healthy human individuals. Method: immunoSEQ multiplex PCR; TCRdb's copy keeps in-frame clones and lacks some. The sample lists roughly 1,600,000 clones, 98% seen once, with around 0.33% in the top ten. The sample was naive CD4+ T cells sorted from blood. The receptor source for this set is a man younger than 40 in good health. Each CDR3 is given with its conserved first and last residue. D genes are given only for firm matches. Clone size is shown for a subset of rows, as once, few, many or a class of expanded clone.

>TRBV2|TRBJ2-7|TRBD1|.
CAGEGQGAYEQYF
TGTGCCGGGGAAGGACAGGGGGCCTACGAGCAGTACTTC
>TRBV18|TRBJ1-5|.|.
CASSPDPRLERDSNQPQHF
TGTGCCAGCTCACCAGACCCAAGACTGGAGAGGGATAGCAATCAGCCCCAGCATTTT
>TRBV3-2|TRBJ2-1|.|.
CASSPPFF
TGTGCCAGCAGCCCCCCGTTCTTC
>TRBV27|TRBJ2-3|TRBD2|.
CASRRLAVRPDTQYF
TGTGCCAGCAGAAGACTAGCGGTACGCCCAGATACGCAGTATTTT
>TRBV5-1|TRBJ2-3|TRBD2|once
CASSLVASGTSTDTQYF
TGCGCCAGCAGCTTGGTGGCCAGCGGGACGAGCACAGATACGCAGTATTTT
>TRBV5-1|TRBJ1-2|.|.
CASSLEIGYGYTF
TGCGCCAGCAGCTTGGAAATTGGCTATGGCTACACCTTC
>TRBV28|TRBJ2-5|TRBD2|.
CASTLRLGASGRETQYF
TGTGCCAGCACCCTGAGGTTAGGGGCTAGCGGGAGAGAGACCCAGTACTTC
>TRBV7-9|TRBJ2-1|TRBD1|.
CASSLVGTGTNEQFF
TGTGCCAGCAGCTTAGTAGGGACAGGGACCAATGAGCAGTTCTTC
>TRBV19|TRBJ2-7|.|.
CASSIAGSRNYEQYF
TGTGCCAGTAGTATAGCGGGATCTCGGAACTACGAGCAGTACTTC
>TRBV4-3|TRBJ1-1|.|.
CASSQERARNTEAFF
TGCGCCAGCAGCCAAGAAAGGGCAAGGAACACTGAAGCTTTCTTT
>TRBV18|TRBJ2-3|TRBD1|.
CASSQDRGTDTQYF
TGTGCCAGCTCCCAAGACAGGGGGACAGATACGCAGTATTTT
>TRBV18|TRBJ2-3|.|.
CASSRARTDTQYF
TGTGCCAGCTCCCGGGCTAGAACAGATACGCAGTATTTT
>TRBV9|TRBJ2-1|TRBD2|.
CASSVAGGLALDNEQFF
TGTGCCAGCAGCGTAGCCGGAGGACTAGCGCTAGACAATGAGCAGTTCTTC
>TRBV2|TRBJ2-2|TRBD2|.
CASSARLAGGIGELFF
TGTGCCAGCAGTGCACGACTAGCGGGAGGGATCGGGGAGCTGTTTTTT
>TRBV23-1|TRBJ1-5|.|.
CASSQQISRTQHF
TGCGCCAGCAGTCAACAAATCTCCCGGACCCAGCATTTT
>TRBV7-2|TRBJ2-1|TRBD2|.
CASSFRRGGLAGARNEQFF
TGTGCCAGCAGCTTCCGGAGGGGGGGACTAGCGGGAGCACGGAATGAGCAGTTCTTC
>TRBV5-4|TRBJ2-3|.|.
CASSSPKDLEAQYF
TGTGCCAGCAGCTCTCCGAAGGACCTTGAGGCGCAGTATTTT
>TRBV28|TRBJ1-2|TRBD1|.
CASSLRDRAIYGYTF
TGTGCCAGCAGTTTGAGGGACAGGGCTATCTATGGCTACACCTTC
>TRBV2|TRBJ1-1|.|.
CASRKGTEAFF
TGTGCCAGCAGGAAGGGAACTGAAGCTTTCTTT
>TRBV18|TRBJ2-1|TRBD1|.
CASSEDRGPYNEQFF
TGTGCCAGCTCAGAGGACAGGGGGCCTTACAATGAGCAGTTCTTC
>TRBV7-9|TRBJ1-1|.|.
CASTLLGGNTEAFF
TGTGCCAGCACCTTATTGGGGGGTAACACTGAAGCTTTCTTT
>TRBV7-2|TRBJ2-3|.|.
CASSLRLTPTDTQYF
TGTGCCAGCAGCTTAAGGCTGACGCCCACAGATACGCAGTATTTT